These 2 T cell receptor beta chains originate from one sample sequenced in a study of read filtering for tumor transcriptome and immune sequencing. The library was built from 400 to 500 ng RNA with molecular barcoded adaptors for alpha/delta and beta/gamma chains. TCRdb reprocessed the reads with MiXCR, giving one entry per CDR3 protein. The table lists 100,000 to 150,000 distinct CDR3 sequences, 13% of them singletons. Input material: a population of CD138-negative cells sorted from bone marrow. The receptor source for this set is a donor aged 40 or older with multiple myeloma.

This clonotype was observed many times. V usage is TRBV5-1 and J usage is TRBJ2-7; no clear D gene. V was clipped by 0 bases and J by 2 bases, with 9 bases between them. This CDR3 region has 14 residues. Germline CDR1 and CDR2: SGHRS and YFSETQ. The CDR3 region has the DNA TGCGCCAGCAGCTTGGGGGCCGAGCCCTACGAGCAGTACTTC. It encodes CASSLGAEPYEQYF. The full variable domain, rest sourced from reference TRBV5-1 and TRBJ2-7, is KAGVTQTPRYLIKTRGQQVTLSCSPISGHRSVSWYQQTPGQGLQFLFEYFSETQRNKGNFPGRFSGRQFSNSRSEMNVSTLELGDSALYLCASSLGAEPYEQYFGPGTRLTVT.

This clonotype was seen ten or more times. This rearrangement joins TRBV27 to TRBJ1-4; 7 bases fit TRBD1. This CDR3 has 14 amino acids. V was pared by 6 bases and J by 7 bases, with 8 bases of the junction left unmatched. CDR1 and CDR2 (germline): MNHEY, SMNVEV (reference sequence). Here the CDR3 DNA reads TGTGCCAGCAGCCGGGACAGTTTGGCTGAAAAACTGTTTTTT. Its translation is CASSRDSLAEKLFF.